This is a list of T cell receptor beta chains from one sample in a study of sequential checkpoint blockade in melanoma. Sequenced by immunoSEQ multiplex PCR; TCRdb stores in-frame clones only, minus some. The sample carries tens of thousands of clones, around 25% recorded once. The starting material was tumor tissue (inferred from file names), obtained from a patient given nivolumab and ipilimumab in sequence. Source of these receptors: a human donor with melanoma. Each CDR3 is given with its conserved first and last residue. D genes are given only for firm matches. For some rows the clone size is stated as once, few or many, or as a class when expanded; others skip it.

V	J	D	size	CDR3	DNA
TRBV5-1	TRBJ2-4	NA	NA	CASSLAVGLAKNIQYF	TGCGCCAGCAGCTTGGCTGTGGGGTTAGCCAAAAACATTCAGTACTTC
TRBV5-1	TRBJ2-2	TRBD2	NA	CASSLRAGDPGELFF	TGCGCCAGCAGCTTGAGGGCGGGAGACCCCGGGGAGCTGTTTTTT
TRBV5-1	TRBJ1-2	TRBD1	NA	CASSLDRSGTADGYTF	TGCGCCAGCAGCTTGGACCGATCCGGGACAGCCGATGGCTACACCTTC
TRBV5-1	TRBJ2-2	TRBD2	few	CASSPLTSGGPGELFF	TGCGCCAGCAGCCCCCTGACTAGCGGGGGGCCCGGGGAGCTGTTTTTT
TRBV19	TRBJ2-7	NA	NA	CASSIPGGKYEQYF	TGTGCCAGTAGTATACCCGGGGGCAAGTACGAGCAGTACTTC
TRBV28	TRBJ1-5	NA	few	CASSKGFTQPQHF	TGTGCCAGCAGCAAGGGTTTTACTCAGCCCCAGCATTTT
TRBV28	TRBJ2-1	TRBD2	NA	CASSSPSGTSNEQFF	TGTGCCAGCAGCTCTCCCTCCGGGACTAGTAATGAGCAGTTCTTC
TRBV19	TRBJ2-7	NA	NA	CASSEYVSSYEQYF	TGTGCCAGTAGTGAGTATGTGAGCTCCTACGAGCAGTACTTC
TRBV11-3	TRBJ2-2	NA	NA	CASSLEPHTGELFF	TGTGCCAGCAGCTTAGAACCACACACCGGGGAGCTGTTTTTT
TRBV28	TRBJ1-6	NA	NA	CASSSWAGGDSPLHF	TGTGCCAGCAGTTCCTGGGCGGGGGGTGATTCACCCCTCCACTTT
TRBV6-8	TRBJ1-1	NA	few	CASSYLRGWNTEAFF	TGTGCCAGCAGTTACTTACGGGGGTGGAACACTGAAGCTTTCTTT
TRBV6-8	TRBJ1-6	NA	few	CARGTPSSYNSPLHF	TGTGCCAGGGGGACGCCGAGCTCCTATAATTCACCCCTCCACTTT
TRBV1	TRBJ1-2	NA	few	CASSQDAREAYGYTF	TGCGCCAGCAGCCAAGATGCCAGGGAGGCCTATGGCTACACCTTC
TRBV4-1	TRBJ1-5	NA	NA	CASSQSGQGNQPQHF	TGCGCCAGCAGCCAATCTGGTCAGGGCAATCAGCCCCAGCATTTT
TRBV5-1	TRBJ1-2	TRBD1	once	CASNIDGQGTYGYTF	TGCGCCAGCAACATCGATGGACAGGGCACCTATGGCTACACCTTC
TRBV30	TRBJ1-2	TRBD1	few	CAWSRQGLGYGYTF	TGTGCCTGGAGTCGACAGGGGTTGGGCTATGGCTACACCTTC
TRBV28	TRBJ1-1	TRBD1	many	CATWDRLNTEAFF	TGTGCCACCTGGGACAGGCTGAACACTGAAGCTTTCTTT
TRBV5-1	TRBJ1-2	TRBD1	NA	CASSVTGTGDLYTF	TGCGCCAGCAGCGTAACCGGGACAGGGGATCTCTACACCTTC
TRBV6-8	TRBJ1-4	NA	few	CASSDRITNEKLFF	TGTGCCAGCAGTGATAGAATTACTAATGAAAAACTGTTTTTT
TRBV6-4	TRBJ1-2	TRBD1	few	CASRIPGTGGVGYTF	TGTGCCAGCAGGATTCCCGGGACAGGGGGAGTTGGCTACACCTTC
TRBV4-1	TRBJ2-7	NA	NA	CASSQDGRTYEQYF	TGCGCCAGCAGCCAAGATGGCAGAACCTACGAGCAGTACTTC
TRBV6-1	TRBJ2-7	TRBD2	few	CASSEARGAPDEQYF	TGTGCCAGCAGTGAAGCGCGGGGGGCGCCGGACGAGCAGTACTTC
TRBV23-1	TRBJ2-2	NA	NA	CASSLVSVANTGELFF	TGCGCCAGCAGCTTAGTCTCCGTCGCGAACACCGGGGAGCTGTTTTTT
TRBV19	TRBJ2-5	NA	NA	CASSIRRGDQETQYF	TGTGCCAGTAGTATTAGGAGGGGCGACCAAGAGACCCAGTACTTC
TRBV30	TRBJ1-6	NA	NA	CAWSVHLDIWSSPLHF	TGTGCCTGGAGTGTACACCTGGACATTTGGAGTTCACCCCTCCACTTT
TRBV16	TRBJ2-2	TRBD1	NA	CASSQSVGQGPGELFF	TGTGCCAGCAGCCAATCTGTGGGACAGGGGCCCGGGGAGCTGTTTTTT
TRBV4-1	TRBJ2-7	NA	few	CASSQSWGQTATDSYEQYF	TGCGCCAGCAGCCAATCCTGGGGTCAGACTGCGACCGACTCCTACGAGCAGTACTTC
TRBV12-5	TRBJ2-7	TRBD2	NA	CASTMGGDEQYF	TGTGCCAGCACCATGGGGGGGGACGAGCAGTACTTC
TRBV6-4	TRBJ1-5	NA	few	CAISESGSSNQPQHF	TGTGCCATCAGTGAGTCGGGGAGTAGCAATCAGCCCCAGCATTTT
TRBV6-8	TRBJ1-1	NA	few	CASRTHGTEAFF	TGTGCCAGCCGAACGCACGGGACTGAAGCTTTCTTT
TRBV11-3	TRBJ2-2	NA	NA	CASSSLGAPGTGELFF	TGTGCCAGCAGCTCCCTAGGGGCCCCAGGAACCGGGGAGCTGTTTTTT
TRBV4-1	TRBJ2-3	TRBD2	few	CASSQGLASDTQYF	TGCGCCAGCAGCCAGGGACTAGCATCAGATACGCAGTATTTT
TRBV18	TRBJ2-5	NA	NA	CASSPGQDPQYF	TGTGCCAGCTCACCCGGCCAGGACCCCCAGTACTTC
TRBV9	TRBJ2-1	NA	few	CASSPPPADYNEQFF	TGTGCCAGCAGCCCTCCCCCAGCGGATTACAATGAGCAGTTCTTC
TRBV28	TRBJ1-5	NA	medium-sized	CATRVGSDNQPQHF	TGTGCCACTCGAGTAGGGAGTGACAATCAGCCCCAGCATTTT
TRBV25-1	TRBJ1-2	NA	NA	CASSDPTVNYGYTF	TGTGCCAGCAGTGACCCGACAGTTAACTATGGCTACACCTTC
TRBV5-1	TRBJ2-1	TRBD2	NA	CASSLALAGGGEQFF	TGCGCCAGCAGCTTGGCACTAGCGGGAGGGGGTGAGCAGTTCTTC
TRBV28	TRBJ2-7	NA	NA	CASTLTGTASYEQYF	TGTGCCAGCACCCTGACAGGTACGGCCTCCTACGAGCAGTACTTC
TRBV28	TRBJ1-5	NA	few	CASSSVGASTNQPQHF	TGTGCCAGCAGCTCAGTAGGGGCCTCAACTAATCAGCCCCAGCATTTT
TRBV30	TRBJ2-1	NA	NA	CAWSVQGSYNEQFF	TGTGCCTGGAGTGTCCAGGGCTCCTACAATGAGCAGTTCTTC
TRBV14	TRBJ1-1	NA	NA	CASSQGDGKNTEAFF	TGTGCCAGCAGCCAAGGAGACGGTAAGAACACTGAAGCTTTCTTT
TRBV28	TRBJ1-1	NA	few	CASTTWGVGAFF	TGTGCCAGCACCACCTGGGGGGTAGGGGCTTTCTTT
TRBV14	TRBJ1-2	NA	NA	CASSQVSEPTGRGYTF	TGTGCCAGCAGCCAAGTATCGGAGCCAACCGGCAGGGGCTACACCTTC
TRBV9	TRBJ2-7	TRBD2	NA	CASSHPTRGLAGTFAYEQYF	TGTGCCAGCAGCCATCCCACGAGGGGACTAGCGGGTACGTTCGCCTACGAGCAGTACTTC
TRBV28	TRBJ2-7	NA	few	CASSLSLIWASYEQYF	TGTGCCAGCAGTTTGTCCCTTATATGGGCCTCTTACGAGCAGTACTTC
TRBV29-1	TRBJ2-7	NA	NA	CSVVGQSYEQYF	TGCAGCGTTGTTGGCCAGTCCTACGAGCAGTACTTC
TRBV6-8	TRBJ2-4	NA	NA	CASSYGLQGRDKNIQYF	TGTGCCAGCAGTTACGGATTACAGGGGAGGGACAAAAACATTCAGTACTTC
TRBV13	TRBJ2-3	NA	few	CASSLGGGLTDTQYF	TGTGCCAGCAGCTTAGGCGGGGGGCTCACAGATACGCAGTATTTT
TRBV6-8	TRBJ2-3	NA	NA	CASSTPLGRTQYF	TGTGCCAGCAGTACGCCCCTAGGACGAACGCAGTATTTT
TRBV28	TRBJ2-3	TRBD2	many	CASSLGTSGRVGTQYF	TGTGCCAGCAGTTTGGGGACTAGCGGGAGGGTAGGTACGCAGTATTTT
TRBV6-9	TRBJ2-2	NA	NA	CASRYPGELFF	TGTGCCAGCCGGTATCCCGGGGAGCTGTTTTTT
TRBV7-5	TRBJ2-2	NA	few	CASSLGTGDAGELFF	TGTGCCAGCAGCTTAGGGACAGGGGATGCCGGGGAGCTGTTTTTT
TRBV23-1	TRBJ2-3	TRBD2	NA	CASSQRASGVPDRGTDTQYF	TGCGCCAGCAGCCAACGGGCTAGCGGGGTCCCCGATCGAGGCACAGATACGCAGTATTTT
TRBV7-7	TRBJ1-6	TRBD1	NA	CASSARDRANSPLHF	TGTGCCAGCAGCGCAAGGGACAGAGCCAATTCACCCCTCCACTTT
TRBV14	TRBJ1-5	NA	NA	CASSHQGLGQPQHF	TGTGCCAGCAGCCATCAGGGTTTGGGTCAGCCCCAGCATTTT
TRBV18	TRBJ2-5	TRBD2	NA	CASSPGTSGMKTQYF	TGTGCCAGCTCACCCGGGACTAGCGGGATGAAGACCCAGTACTTC
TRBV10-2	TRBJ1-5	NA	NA	CASSENGSNQPQHF	TGCGCCAGCAGTGAAAACGGTAGCAATCAGCCCCAGCATTTT
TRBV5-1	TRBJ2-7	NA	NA	CASRQGGSRHEQYF	TGCGCCAGCAGACAGGGCGGGAGCCGACACGAGCAGTACTTC
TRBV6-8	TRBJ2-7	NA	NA	CASSRQQGGYEQYF	TGTGCCAGCAGTAGACAACAGGGGGGGTACGAGCAGTACTTC
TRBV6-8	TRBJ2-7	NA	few	CASSYSRGYEQYF	TGTGCCAGCAGTTACTCCAGGGGCTACGAGCAGTACTTC